Listed here are 26 T cell receptor beta chains from one sample, sequenced in a study of siplizumab effects on memory and regulatory T cells. Profiling relied on immunoSEQ multiplex PCR, and the TCRdb table lists in-frame clones only, not all of them. Here the sample spans over 70,000 clones, about 90% being singletons. Sequenced sample: CD4+ T cells sorted from blood. All receptors come from a human donor in good health.

This clone was observed a few times. The chain couples TRBV15 to TRBJ2-1; 8 positions agree with TRBD1. Germline V gene data show CDR1 as LNHNV and CDR2 as YYDKDF (reference sequence). This CDR3 spans 14 amino acids. Trimming cost V 9 bases and J 6 bases; bases outside gene matches: 10. CDR3 in DNA: TGTGCCACTACGGACAGGGTTGTAACCAATGAGCAGTTCTTC. Translation gives CATTDRVVTNEQFF. The full variable domain, completed using reference TRBV15 and TRBJ2-1, is DAMVIQNPRYQVTQFGKPVTLSCSQTLNHNVMYWYQQKSSQAPKLLFHYYDKDFNNEADTPDNFQSRRPNTSFCFLDIRSPGLGDTAMYLCATTDRVVTNEQFFGPGTRLTVL.

The chain links TRBV7-2 to TRBJ2-2, with D unresolved. In germline, CDR1 is SGHTA, CDR2 FQGNSA. The CDR3 loop spans 14 amino acids. V was pared by 3 bases and J by 3 bases, with 8 bases between. CDR3 protein: CASSFGVDTGELFF. CDR3 nucleotide sequence: TGTGCCAGCAGCTTTGGGGTGGACACCGGGGAGCTGTTTTTT.

The chain couples TRBV7-9 to TRBJ2-3, with 10 bases that match TRBD2. Germline V gene sequence: CDR1 SEHNR, CDR2 FQNEAQ (reference sequence). There are 17 residues in the CDR3. V lost 4 bases to trimming and J lost 9 bases; unmatched junction nucleotides: 16. The CDR3: CASSSPPSGRAHFTQYF. CDR3 DNA sequence: TGTGCCAGCAGCTCCCCCCCAAGCGGGAGGGCACACTTCACGCAGTATTTT.

The CDR3 region has the DNA TGTGCCAGCAGCTTGCCGGGAGCAGGCACAGATACGCAGTATTTT. It encodes CASSLPGAGTDTQYF. The gene calls are TRBV5-4 and TRBJ2-3; tentative D call: TRBD2 (6 bases). V gave up 1 base and J gave up 1 base, with 10 bases separating them. CDR3 size: 15 residues. The germline V gene has CDR1 SGHNT and CDR2 YYREEE (reference sequence).

The chain combines TRBV4-1 with TRBJ2-2, with D perhaps assigned TRBD1 or TRBD2 (6 bases each). From germline, CDR1 is MGHRA and CDR2 YSYEKL. The CDR3 is 16 residues long. Trimming removed 1 base at V and 7 bases at J, with 16 bases between. CDR3 nucleotides: TGCGCCAGCAGCCAAGTATCCCGGGGGCGGGACGGGGAGCTGTTTTTT. Translated, it gives CASSQVSRGRDGELFF.

This clone showed up just a few times. The CDR3 here is CASSLYTGGEQFF. The CDR3 region has the DNA TGTGCCAGCAGCTTGTACACAGGGGGTGAGCAGTTCTTC. The chain recombines TRBV7-2 with TRBJ2-1, with 8 bases identical to TRBD1. The CDR3 has 13 residues. Germline CDR1 SGHTA, CDR2 FQGNSA. J was trimmed by 9 bases and V by 3 bases; bases with no gene match: 4.

The rearrangement links TRBV6-1 to TRBJ2-7; TRBD1 aligns across 7 bases. This CDR3 is 17 amino acids long. Trimming removed 2 bases from V and 2 bases from J; junction bases left unmatched: 12. Germline V lookup: CDR1 MNHNS, CDR2 SASEGT. This CDR3 is CASSENPGQVTAYEQYF. The CDR3 DNA reads as TGTGCCAGCAGTGAAAACCCCGGACAGGTAACCGCCTACGAGCAGTACTTC.

This clone was counted only a few times. The gene calls are TRBV6-6 and TRBJ2-5, with 8 nucleotides matching TRBD1. V dropped 7 bases and J dropped 5; count of bases not matched to a gene: 9. Germline V gene data show CDR1 as MNHNY and CDR2 as SVGAGI (reference sequence). CDR3 length equals 14 residues. CDR3 bases: TGTGCCAGCAAGCACGGACAGGGAATGGAGACCCAGTACTTC. This gives the protein CASKHGQGMETQYF.

The CDR3 protein is CASIGTGGHYEQYF. The CDR3 DNA reads TGTGCCAGCATCGGCACAGGGGGCCACTACGAGCAGTACTTC. This chain uses TRBV28 with TRBJ2-5; 9 bases match TRBD1. The J call may be in error: the DNA end matches TRBJ2-7 better. Germline V CDR1 and CDR2: MDHEN, SYDVKM. The CDR3 extends over 14 amino acids.

This clone has just one count. V is TRBV28 and J is TRBJ2-1; no clear D. The germline V gene encodes CDR1 MDHEN and CDR2 SYDVKM. The V and J ends lost 5 bases and 10 bases respectively, with 9 bases between them. The CDR3 sequence is 11 residues long. The CDR3 DNA reads as TGTGCCAGCAGTGCACCGCCGGAGCAGTTCTTC. It codes for CASSAPPEQFF.

This chain joins TRBV15 and TRBJ2-5; 9 bases are shared with TRBD1. Germline V CDR1 and CDR2: LNHNV, YYDKDF (reference sequence). Trimming cost V 1 base and J 5 bases; bases outside gene matches: 8. This CDR3 has 16 residues. CDR3 residues: CATSRAKGQGGETQYF. The CDR3 DNA sequence: TGTGCCACCAGCAGAGCCAAGGGACAGGGAGGCGAGACCCAGTACTTC.

The genes are TRBV7-2 and TRBJ2-3; 7 bases match TRBD1. This CDR3 is built from 13 residues. The junction had 3 bases not matched to a gene; V was cut back by 6 bases and J by 3 bases. Per the germline V gene, CDR1 is SGHTA and CDR2 is FQGNSA. This CDR3 reads CASRRDRTDTQYF. CDR3 nucleotides: TGTGCCAGCAGACGGGACAGAACAGATACGCAGTATTTT.

The chain has TRBV7-2 and TRBJ2-7; 9 positions match TRBD2. V shed 5 bases, J shed 6 bases, and the junction held 11 bases outside the gene matches. CDR3 length: 15 amino acids. Germline V lookup: CDR1 SGHTA, CDR2 FQGNSA. The CDR3 DNA reads as TGTGCCAGCAGCCCCTCCGGAGGCGGGGGGGGCGAGCAGTACTTC. It codes for CASSPSGGGGGEQYF. The full variable domain, rest sourced from reference TRBV7-2 and TRBJ2-7, is GAGVSQSPSNKVTEKGKDVELRCDPISGHTALYWYRQSLGQGLEFLIYFQGNSAPDKSGLPSDRFSAERTGGSVSTLTIQRTQQEDSAVYLCASSPSGGGGGEQYFGPGTRLTVT.

The chain couples TRBV9 to TRBJ2-1, with TRBD1 identical over 12 bases. The germline V gene encodes CDR1 SGDLS and CDR2 YYNGEE. Unmatched junction bases numbered 18, after V lost 1 base and J lost 4 bases. The CDR3 is 21 amino acids. CDR3 region: CASSVPGQGALADFYYNEQFF. The DNA for the CDR3 is TGTGCCAGCAGCGTACCGGGACAGGGGGCATTAGCGGACTTCTATTACAATGAGCAGTTCTTC.

The chain combines TRBV27 with TRBJ1-1, with TRBD1 as a possible D gene (5 bases). V lost 5 bases to trimming and J lost 7 bases, with 14 bases between them. CDR3 length: 13 residues. Germline assignment: CDR1 MNHEY and CDR2 SMNVEV (reference sequence). CDR3 sequence (DNA): TGTGCCAGCAGTGCCCGCGAAGGGGATGAAGCTTTCTTT. Translating it yields CASSAREGDEAFF.

This clone appeared a few times. The chain's CDR3 is CAWSVFSGLEAFF. CDR3 sequence (DNA): TGTGCCTGGAGTGTATTTTCGGGTCTTGAAGCTTTCTTT. The chain has TRBV30 and TRBJ1-1, with D uncertain. The V gene lost 0 bases and the J gene lost 7 bases, with 12 bases spanning the gap. CDR3 size: 13 residues. Germline loops: CDR1 GTSNPN, CDR2 SVGIG (reference sequence).

The J gene is TRBJ2-1, the V gene TRBV2; 7 positions agree with TRBD2. Trimming cost V 2 bases and J 4 bases; bases outside gene matches: 5. From germline, CDR1 is SNHLY and CDR2 FYNNEI. CDR3 size: 15 residues. The DNA of the CDR3 is TGTGCCAGCAGTGAAAACCAGCGGGGATACAATGAGCAGTTCTTC. Residues: CASSENQRGYNEQFF. Filled out from reference TRBV2 and TRBJ2-1, the complete variable domain reads EPEVTQTPSHQVTQMGQEVILRCVPISNHLYFYWYRQILGQKVEFLVSFYNNEISEKSEIFDDQFSVERPDGSNFTLKIRSTKLEDSAMYFCASSENQRGYNEQFFGPGTRLTVL.

The chain recombines TRBV19 with TRBJ1-2; unclear D gene. This CDR3 has 13 amino acids. Germline CDR1 is LNHDA and CDR2 is SQIVND (reference sequence). Trimming took 1 base from V and 4 from J, leaving 7 bases between them. The CDR3 nucleotides read TGTGCCAGTAGTATAGTCCTAGGCTATGGCTACACCTTC. This gives the protein CASSIVLGYGYTF.

The V gene is TRBV14, the J gene TRBJ2-7; possibly TRBD2 for D (5 bases). Trimming stripped 4 bases from V and 0 bases from J, with 10 bases between. The V gene's germline CDR1 is SGHDN and CDR2 FVKESK. The CDR3 runs 14 residues. The CDR3 nucleotides read TGTGCCAGCAGCCTGTGGAGGAGCTCCTACGAGCAGTACTTC. Encoded protein: CASSLWRSSYEQYF. Using reference TRBV14 and TRBJ2-7 for the parts outside the CDR3, the full variable domain is EAGVTQFPSHSVIEKGQTVTLRCDPISGHDNLYWYRRVMGKEIKFLLHFVKESKQDESGMPNNRFLAERTGGTYSTLKVQPAELEDSGVYFCASSLWRSSYEQYFGPGTRLTVT.

The CDR3 loop reads CASRTYNEQFF. The CDR3 region has the DNA TGTGCCAGCAGGACCTACAATGAGCAGTTCTTC. V and J are TRBV6-5 and TRBJ2-1, with D unresolved. The germline gives CDR1 MNHEY, CDR2 SVGAGI. The CDR3 contains 11 residues. Trimming shortened V by 6 bases and J by 2 bases, and 2 bases separated the two germline ends.

The V gene is TRBV6-6, the J gene TRBJ1-3; 9 bases fit TRBD1. From germline, CDR1 is MNHNY and CDR2 SVGAGI (reference sequence). J gave up 4 bases and V 6 bases, and 1 base lay outside the gene matches. This CDR3 has 13 residues. CDR3 nucleotide sequence: TGTGCCAGCAGCGGACAGGGGGGAAACACCATATATTTT. The encoded protein is CASSGQGGNTIYF.

The rearrangement links TRBV27 to TRBJ2-1; 9 bases fit TRBD1. The CDR3 is 15 amino acids. Germline V gives CDR1 MNHEY, CDR2 SMNVEV (reference sequence). V shed 3 bases and J 6 bases; nucleotides not matched to a gene: 6. CDR3 loop: CASSFPHRGPNEQFF. As DNA, the CDR3 is TGTGCCAGCAGTTTCCCCCACAGGGGGCCCAATGAGCAGTTCTTC.

The V and J genes are TRBV30 and TRBJ2-7, with 10 bases identical to TRBD2. In germline, CDR1 is GTSNPN, CDR2 SVGIG (reference sequence). V shed 4 bases, J shed 7 bases, and the junction held 4 bases outside the gene matches. The CDR3 consists of 12 residues. The CDR3 DNA reads TGTGCCTGGACTAGCGGGAGAAGTGAGCAGTACTTC. Residues: CAWTSGRSEQYF.

The rearrangement links TRBV10-3 to TRBJ2-3; 10 nucleotides line up with TRBD2. V lost 9 bases and J lost 3; bases outside the gene matches: 3. This CDR3 is built from 13 residues. Germline V gives CDR1 ENHRY, CDR2 SYGVKD. CDR3 in DNA: TGTGCCATTCATAGCGGGAGGACAGATACGCAGTATTTT. Residues: CAIHSGRTDTQYF.

The chain joins TRBV27 to TRBJ1-5; TRBD1 is a possible D gene (6 bases). The CDR3 runs to 18 residues. The V gene's germline CDR1 is MNHEY and CDR2 SMNVEV (reference sequence). Trimming left V 5 bases short and J 0 bases short, with 20 bases between. CDR3 in amino acids: CASSTTSTGKYSNQPQHF. In nucleotides, the CDR3 is TGTGCCAGCAGTACCACCTCCACAGGGAAATATAGCAATCAGCCCCAGCATTTT.

The rearrangement joins TRBV7-9 to TRBJ1-1; a possible D gene is TRBD1 (5 bases). The CDR3 has 14 residues. The germline V and J ends were trimmed by 5 bases and 0 bases, with 10 bases remaining between them. Germline V gene lookup returns CDR1 SEHNR and CDR2 FQNEAQ (reference sequence). CDR3 in amino acids: CASSLGTVNTEAFF. CDR3 nucleotide sequence: TGTGCCAGCAGCCTCGGGACGGTGAACACTGAAGCTTTCTTT.